The 2 T cell receptor beta chains below come from one sample, sequenced in a study of shared clonotypes between healthy human individuals. Profiled with immunoSEQ multiplex PCR; TCRdb holds only in-frame clones, not every one. The sample yields hundreds of thousands of clones, approximately 73% seen once. The sequenced sample consisted of memory CD4+ T cells sorted from blood. The sample's subset: CD45RA-negative fraction. The receptors stem from a woman under 40 in good health.

To note about this clone: Other DNA sequences within the sample encode an identical CDR3. This rearrangement joins TRBV6-6 to TRBJ2-7; D ambiguous. The CDR3 totals 11 residues. Germline assignment: CDR1 MNHNY and CDR2 SVGAGI (reference sequence). Trimming left V 6 bases short and J 1 base short, with 4 bases between. The CDR3 loop reads CASRGSYEQYF. CDR3 nucleotide sequence: TGTGCCAGCAGGGGTTCCTACGAGCAGTACTTC.

V and J are TRBV10-3 and TRBJ1-1; 7 bases are shared with TRBD1. The germline CDR1 and CDR2 sequences are ENHRY and SYGVKD. The V gene end was trimmed by 6 bases and the J gene end by 3 bases; junction bases not matched to a gene: 4. This CDR3 is built from 13 residues. The CDR3 sequence is CAIRGTEDTEAFF. CDR3 in DNA: TGTGCCATCAGGGGGACAGAAGACACTGAAGCTTTCTTT.